The clone carrying this T cell receptor (beta chain) appeared many times. Breast cancer patients provided tissue from their axillary draining lymph nodes. Losses at the gene ends were 5 bases for V and 6 bases for J; bases not matched to a gene: 9. CDR1 is SGHTA and CDR2 is FQGTGA in the germline V gene. The CDR3 sequence is 15 residues long. These data come from a study of breast tumors, draining lymph nodes, adjacent tissues. TCRdb fed the multiplex PCR reads into MiXCR, producing one record per CDR3 protein. The table has 100,000 to 150,000 distinct CDR3 sequences, 15% to 20% seen once. The chain recombines TRBV7-3 with TRBJ2-3; 9 nucleotides match TRBD2. The sample consisted of axillary lymph node tissue. This receptor was taken from a female donor with breast cancer. Some clones in this sample may be carry-over from other donors' samples. The CDR3 nucleotides read TGTGCCAGCAGCCTGACTAGCGGAGGAGGGGATACGCAGTATTTT. It yields the protein CASSLTSGGGDTQYF.